These 26 T cell receptor beta chains were sequenced from one sample in a study of T cell repertoires in cytomegalovirus infection. One entry per CDR3 protein results from TCRdb running MiXCR on the reads. This table holds a few hundred thousand distinct CDR3 sequences, around 27% found once. The sequenced sample was PBMCs. All receptors come from a human donor in good health (CMV status not recorded). Some clones in this sample may be carry-over from other donors' samples.

This sequence joins TRBV7-6 and TRBJ2-5; D gene unclear. Per the germline V gene, CDR1 is SGHVS and CDR2 is FNYEAQ. The CDR3 sequence is 13 residues long. Deletions cut 5 bases from V and 5 bases from J, with 12 bases between. The CDR3: CASSPRLAETQYF. CDR3 nucleotide sequence: TGTGCCAGCAGCCCCCGATTGGCGGAGACCCAGTACTTC.

This chain uses TRBV28 with TRBJ2-1; D may be TRBD1 or TRBD2 (5 bases each). Germline CDR1 MDHEN, CDR2 SYDVKM. CDR3 length: 18 amino acids. V lost 5 bases and J lost 6, with 26 bases in between. The CDR3 loop reads CASSRGQGYRRVVNEQFF. CDR3 nucleotides: TGTGCCAGCAGTCGGGGCCAGGGCTATCGACGGGTCGTCAATGAGCAGTTCTTC.

This clonotype came up many times. The chain combines TRBV7-6 with TRBJ2-7; 16 bases agree with TRBD2. With V trimmed by 5 bases and J by 0 bases, 4 bases remained unmatched. The germline V gene encodes CDR1 SGHVS and CDR2 FNYEAQ. This CDR3 region has 17 residues. The CDR3 region has the DNA TGTGCCAGCAGCCAGGGACTAGCGGGAGGGGTCTCCTACGAGCAGTACGTC. The encoded protein is CASSQGLAGGVSYEQYV.

This clonotype was picked up a small number of times. The gene calls are TRBV7-2 and TRBJ2-2, with 8 bases that match TRBD2. In germline, CDR1 is SGHTA, CDR2 FQGNSA. V lost 5 bases, J lost 3 bases, and 5 bases stayed unmatched. The CDR3 runs 15 residues. CDR3 sequence (DNA): TGTGCCAGCAGCCGGGGGGGTAGGGACACCGGGGAGCTGTTTTTT. Its translation: CASSRGGRDTGELFF. The full variable domain, with the rest looked up from reference TRBV7-2 and TRBJ2-2, is GAGVSQSPSNKVTEKGKDVELRCDPISGHTALYWYRQSLGQGLEFLIYFQGNSAPDKSGLPSDRFSAERTGGSVSTLTIQRTQQEDSAVYLCASSRGGRDTGELFFGEGSRLTVL.

V is TRBV5-1 and J is TRBJ2-2; the D call may be TRBD1 or TRBD2 (6 bases each). Germline assignment: CDR1 SGHRS and CDR2 YFSETQ. V was clipped by 4 bases and J by 2 bases, with 18 bases between them. The CDR3 length is 17 residues. CDR3 amino acids: CASSPPGARDNTGELFF. As DNA, the CDR3 is TGCGCCAGCAGCCCCCCGGGGGCGAGGGATAACACCGGGGAGCTGTTTTTT.

This clonotype was recorded many times. This chain links TRBV7-2 with TRBJ2-1; TRBD2 is a possible D gene (5 bases). From germline, CDR1 is SGHTA and CDR2 FQGNSA. There are 15 residues in the CDR3. The V end lost 0 bases, the J end lost 8 bases, and 14 bases lay between the germline ends. CDR3 sequence (DNA): TGTGCCAGCAGCTTAGCGCTGGCCCTAGCTGATGAGCAGTTCTTC. Protein: CASSLALALADEQFF.

This clonotype has just a few counts. The chain has TRBV7-6 and TRBJ2-2; D is perhaps TRBD2 (6 bases). V was pared by 2 bases and J by 6 bases, with 16 bases between. CDR3 length: 16 residues. Germline V gene data show CDR1 as SGHVS and CDR2 as FNYEAQ. The CDR3 sequence is CASSLLLSGRSGELFF. The CDR3 DNA follows: TGTGCCAGCAGCTTACTACTGTCAGGGAGGTCCGGGGAGCTGTTTTTT.

In its sample, this clonotype was seen a few times. This chain links TRBV12-3 or TRBV12-4 with TRBJ2-5; 10 bases map to TRBD1. Unmatched junction bases numbered 4, after V lost 6 bases and J lost 3 bases. The CDR3 length is 14 residues. The CDR3 DNA sequence: TGTGCCAGCAGCGTGACAGGGGGCGAAGAGACCCAGTACTTC. It codes for CASSVTGGEETQYF.

The chain recombines TRBV19 with TRBJ1-5, with D uncertain. Trimming took off 6 bases at V and 0 bases at J, with 6 bases between the two ends. The CDR3 runs 13 residues. The germline CDR1 and CDR2 sequences are LNHDA and SQIVND (reference sequence). The CDR3 loop is CASRYASNQPQHF. For the CDR3, the DNA is TGTGCCAGTAGGTATGCTAGCAATCAGCCCCAGCATTTT.

This rearrangement joins TRBV19 to TRBJ2-5, with TRBD2 matching 13 bases. V trimming: 6 bases; J trimming: 5 bases; junction bases outside the gene matches: 3. Germline V lookup: CDR1 LNHDA, CDR2 SQIVND (reference sequence). The CDR3 totals 14 residues. The CDR3 is CASSGLAGDETQYF. CDR3 DNA sequence: TGTGCCAGTAGCGGACTAGCGGGAGACGAGACCCAGTACTTC.

This clonotype was counted a few times. The chain couples TRBV28 to TRBJ1-4, with D possibly TRBD1 on 6 matching bases. Trimming stripped 5 bases from V and 5 bases from J, with 12 bases between. CDR3 length: 14 amino acids. The germline V gene has CDR1 MDHEN and CDR2 SYDVKM. CDR3 bases: TGTGCCAGCAGTATGACAGGAAACAATGAAAAACTGTTTTTT. It codes for CASSMTGNNEKLFF.

The chain employs TRBV6-2 or TRBV6-3 and TRBJ2-1, with D perhaps TRBD2 (5 bases). This CDR3 comprises 12 residues. Germline loops: CDR1 MNHEY, CDR2 SVGEGT. Trimming took 7 bases from V and 8 from J, leaving 12 bases between them. The CDR3 DNA sequence: TGTGCCAGCACCTCAGGACTGTATGAGCAGTTCTTC. Translation gives CASTSGLYEQFF.

The table lists this clonotype with a few counts. The chain carries TRBV6-5 and TRBJ2-1, with D possibly being TRBD2 (6 bases). Between the trimmed V and J ends, which lost 2 bases and 9 bases, there was a span of 17 bases. From germline, CDR1 is MNHEY and CDR2 SVGAGI. The CDR3 has 15 amino acids. The CDR3 spells CASSYGLGSGSEQFF. CDR3 coding DNA: TGTGCCAGCAGTTACGGGTTAGGTAGCGGTTCTGAGCAGTTCTTC.

This clonotype was picked up a small number of times. V usage is TRBV12-3 or TRBV12-4 and J usage is TRBJ1-2; D ambiguous. Trimming stripped 7 bases from V and 7 bases from J, with 10 bases between. This CDR3 has 11 residues. The CDR3 DNA reads as TGTGCCAGCACGACATTAGCTGGCTACACCTTC. This gives the protein CASTTLAGYTF.

The genes are TRBV7-2 and TRBJ2-7, with 7 nucleotides matching TRBD1. The CDR3 is 14 residues long. V dropped 4 bases and J dropped 3; count of bases not matched to a gene: 6. The germline V gene has CDR1 SGHTA and CDR2 FQGNSA. The CDR3 here is CASSSRDRVYEQYF. CDR3 nucleotides: TGTGCCAGCAGCTCCCGGGACAGAGTCTACGAGCAGTACTTC.

The CDR3 nucleotides read TGTGCCAGCAGTGAATCGCGGGGGCCGGCGGGAGATACGCAGTATTTT. It is translated as CASSESRGPAGDTQYF. This rearrangement joins TRBV25-1 to TRBJ2-3; D might be TRBD2 (7 bases). The germline V gene encodes CDR1 MGHDK and CDR2 SYGVNS. Trimming pared 1 base from V and 5 bases from J, leaving 16 bases between. The CDR3 is made up of 16 amino acids.

The V call is TRBV10-2, the J call TRBJ2-7; 11 positions match TRBD2. The CDR3 contains 18 residues. From germline, CDR1 is WSHSY and CDR2 SAAADI. Trimming at V came to 8 bases and at J to 0 bases, leaving 15 bases not matched to a gene. CDR3 loop: CASRRSASGRFTSYEQYV. The CDR3 DNA is TGCGCCAGCCGTCGATCTGCTAGCGGGAGGTTCACCTCCTACGAGCAGTACGTC.

This chain links TRBV7-2 with TRBJ2-7; 13 bases align to TRBD2. This CDR3 spans 14 amino acids. Germline loops: CDR1 SGHTA, CDR2 FQGNSA. The CDR3 reads CASSSTGTSGTPDV. The CDR3 DNA reads TGTGCCAGCAGCTCAACCGGGACTAGCGGGACCCCAGACGTC.

The rearrangement uses TRBV10-3 and TRBJ1-2; 7 nucleotides agree with TRBD1. This CDR3 contains 14 residues. CDR1 and CDR2 (germline): ENHRY, SYGVKD. The ends lost 5 bases at V and 4 bases at J; junction bases unmatched: 7. The DNA of the CDR3 is TGTGCCATCAGTCCTGGACAGGAGACCTATGGCTACACCTTC. Amino acids: CAISPGQETYGYTF.

The genes are TRBV29-1 and TRBJ1-5, with D unclear. Per the germline V gene, CDR1 is SQVTM and CDR2 is ANQGSEA. V lost 4 bases, J lost 4 bases, and 8 bases lay in between. This CDR3 comprises 12 residues. The CDR3 DNA reads as TGCAGCGTTGCCTCCCGTAATCAGCCCCAGCATTTT. Translation gives CSVASRNQPQHF.

This clonotype was recorded a few times. This chain uses TRBV7-8 with TRBJ2-3; D not certain. Germline V gene lookup returns CDR1 SGHVS and CDR2 FQNEAQ. This CDR3 contains 15 residues. Trimming left V 0 bases short and J 2 bases short, with 9 bases between. The CDR3 bases are TGTGCCAGCAGCTTAGCGTTTTCCCCCACAGATACGCAGTATTTT. It codes for CASSLAFSPTDTQYF.

The rearrangement joins TRBV6-4 to TRBJ1-6; D not resolved. Germline loops: CDR1 MRHNA, CDR2 SNTAGT. The CDR3 length is 13 residues. V lost 2 bases, J lost 5 bases, and 4 bases lay in between. The CDR3 DNA reads TGTGCCAGCAGTGACAGGGATAATTCACCCCTCCACTTT. Its protein is CASSDRDNSPLHF.

This chain uses TRBV28 with TRBJ1-1; 10 bases line up with TRBD1. This CDR3 is 14 amino acids long. CDR1 is MDHEN and CDR2 is SYDVKM in the germline V gene. With V trimmed by 6 bases and J by 6 bases, 7 bases remained unmatched. The CDR3 DNA is TGTGCCAGCAGCCAAAGACAGGGGGCCGCTGAAGCTTTCTTT. Protein: CASSQRQGAAEAFF.

The chain employs TRBV20-1 and TRBJ1-1; TRBD1 matches 8 bases. The CDR3 runs to 15 residues. J was trimmed by 11 bases and V by 0 bases; bases with no gene match: 14. Germline-derived CDR1 and CDR2 are DFQATT and SNEGSKA (reference sequence). The CDR3 region has the DNA TGCAGTGCTAGAGAGCCCGGACAGGGTAACGCGGGGGCTTTCTTT. It codes for CSAREPGQGNAGAFF.

This chain connects TRBV28 to TRBJ2-1; perhaps TRBD1 as D (8 bases). CDR3 length equals 20 residues. The V and J ends lost 8 bases and 1 base respectively, with 30 bases between them. Germline CDR1 and CDR2: MDHEN and SYDVKM. DNA for the CDR3: TGTGCCAGCGTGATAGGGGAGGGATATTTTCGACAGGGGTCCTACAATGAGCAGTTCTTC. It encodes CASVIGEGYFRQGSYNEQFF. Supplemented by reference TRBV28 and TRBJ2-1, the full variable domain reads DVKVTQSSRYLVKRTGEKVFLECVQDMDHENMFWYRQDPGLGLRLIYFSYDVKMKEKGDIPEGYSVSREKKERFSLILESASTNQTSMYLCASVIGEGYFRQGSYNEQFFGPGTRLTVL.

This sequence joins TRBV7-8 and TRBJ2-3, with D unresolved. Trimming left V 3 bases short and J 7 bases short, with 26 bases between. From germline, CDR1 is SGHVS and CDR2 FQNEAQ. The length of the CDR3 is 18 residues. CDR3 sequence reads: CASSLLLRRRSVVNTQYF. In DNA, the CDR3 is TGTGCCAGCAGCTTGCTGCTGAGGCGGCGGTCGGTTGTAAATACGCAGTATTTT.